The source of this TCR beta chain is a study of cytomegalovirus exposure and HLA in healthy donors. The PCR made use of 60 Vbeta and 13 Jbeta primers. Libraries were prepared by immunoSEQ multiplex PCR; TCRdb keeps only in-frame clonotypes and omits some of them. The repertoire holds about 120,000 clones, about 80% seen once, with 2.5% to 3% in the top ten. The V gene's germline CDR1 is ENHRY and CDR2 SYGVKD. Trimming stripped 5 bases from V and 6 bases from J, with 13 bases between. The CDR3 has 14 residues. The donors were healthy bone marrow donors. The rearrangement links TRBV10-3 to TRBJ1-4, with a weak D call TRBD1 (6 bases). Source material: PBMCs. The receptor's source is a woman between 35 and 50 years old in good health and CMV-seropositive. In nucleotides, the CDR3 is TGTGCCATCAGTTCGGGGCAGGGGCATGAAAAACTGTTTTTT. The encoded protein is CAISSGQGHEKLFF.